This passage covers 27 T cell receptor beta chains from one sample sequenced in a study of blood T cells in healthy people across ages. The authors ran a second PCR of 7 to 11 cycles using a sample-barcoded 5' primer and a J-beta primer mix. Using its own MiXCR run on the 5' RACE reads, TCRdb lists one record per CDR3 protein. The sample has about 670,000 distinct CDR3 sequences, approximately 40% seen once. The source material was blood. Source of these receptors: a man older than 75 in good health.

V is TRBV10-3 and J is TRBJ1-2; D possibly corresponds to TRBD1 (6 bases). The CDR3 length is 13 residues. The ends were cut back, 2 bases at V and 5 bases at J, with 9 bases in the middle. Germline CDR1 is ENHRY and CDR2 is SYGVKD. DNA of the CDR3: TGTGCCATCAGTGAGCCGACAGGTTATGGCTACACCTTC. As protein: CAISEPTGYGYTF.

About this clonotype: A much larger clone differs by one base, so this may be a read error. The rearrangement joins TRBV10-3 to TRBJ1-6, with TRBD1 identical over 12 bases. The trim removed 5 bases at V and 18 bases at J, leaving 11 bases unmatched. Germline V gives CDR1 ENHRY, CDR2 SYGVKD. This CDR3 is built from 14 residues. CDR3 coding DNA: TGTGCCATCAGTTCGGGACAGGGGGCTTTCACCCCCCACTTT. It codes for CAISSGQGAFTPHF.

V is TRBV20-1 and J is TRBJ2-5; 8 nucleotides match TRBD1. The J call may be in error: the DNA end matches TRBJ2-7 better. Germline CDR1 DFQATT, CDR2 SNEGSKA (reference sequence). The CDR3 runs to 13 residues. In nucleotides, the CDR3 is TGCAGTGCTAGAGATCCGGACAGGGCCGAGCAGTACTTC. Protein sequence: CSARDPDRAEQYF.

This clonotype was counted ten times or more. The CDR3 nucleotides read TGTGCCAGCAGCTTACCTAGCGGGGCAACATTAAGAGAGACCCAGTACTTC. This translates into CASSLPSGATLRETQYF. The chain recombines TRBV7-9 with TRBJ2-5, with 9 bases matching TRBD2. The germline gives CDR1 SEHNR, CDR2 FQNEAQ (reference sequence). CDR3 size: 17 residues. V shed 2 bases, J shed 4 bases, and the junction held 11 bases outside the gene matches.

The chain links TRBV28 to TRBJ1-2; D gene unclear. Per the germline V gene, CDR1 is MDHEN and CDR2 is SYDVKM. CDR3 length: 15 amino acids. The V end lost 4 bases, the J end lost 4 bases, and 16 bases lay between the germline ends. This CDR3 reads CASSSIIGIFYGYTF. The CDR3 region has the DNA TGTGCCAGCAGTTCCATCATTGGAATCTTCTATGGCTACACCTTC.

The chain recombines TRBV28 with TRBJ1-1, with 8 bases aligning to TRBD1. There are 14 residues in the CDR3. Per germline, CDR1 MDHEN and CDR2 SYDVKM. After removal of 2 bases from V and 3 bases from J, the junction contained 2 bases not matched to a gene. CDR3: CASSLMDRDTEAFF. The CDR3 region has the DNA TGTGCCAGCAGTTTAATGGACAGGGACACTGAAGCTTTCTTT.

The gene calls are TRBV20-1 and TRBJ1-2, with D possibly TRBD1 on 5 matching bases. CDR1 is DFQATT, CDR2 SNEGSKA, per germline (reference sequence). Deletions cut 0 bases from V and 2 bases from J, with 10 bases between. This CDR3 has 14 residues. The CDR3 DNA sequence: TGCAGTGCTAGAGATTCGGCAGGGAACTATGGCTACACCTTC. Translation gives CSARDSAGNYGYTF.

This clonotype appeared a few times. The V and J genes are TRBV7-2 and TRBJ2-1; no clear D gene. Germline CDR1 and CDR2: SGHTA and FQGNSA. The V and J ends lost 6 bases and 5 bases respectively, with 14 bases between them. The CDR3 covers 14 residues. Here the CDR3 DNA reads TGTGCCAGCAGTGACGGACCCGCAAACAATGAGCAGTTCTTC. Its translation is CASSDGPANNEQFF.

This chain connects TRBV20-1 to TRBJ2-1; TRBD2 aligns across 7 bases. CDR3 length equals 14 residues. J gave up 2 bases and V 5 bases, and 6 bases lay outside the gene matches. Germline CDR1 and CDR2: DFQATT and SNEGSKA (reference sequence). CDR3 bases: TGCAGTGCTCCTGGAGCGGGAACCTACAATGAGCAGTTCTTC. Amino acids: CSAPGAGTYNEQFF.

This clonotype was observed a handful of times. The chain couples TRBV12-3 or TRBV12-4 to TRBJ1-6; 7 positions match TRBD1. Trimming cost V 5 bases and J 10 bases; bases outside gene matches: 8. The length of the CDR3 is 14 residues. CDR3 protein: CASSTGVSYSPLHF. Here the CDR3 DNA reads TGTGCCAGCAGTACAGGGGTTAGTTACTCACCCCTCCACTTT.

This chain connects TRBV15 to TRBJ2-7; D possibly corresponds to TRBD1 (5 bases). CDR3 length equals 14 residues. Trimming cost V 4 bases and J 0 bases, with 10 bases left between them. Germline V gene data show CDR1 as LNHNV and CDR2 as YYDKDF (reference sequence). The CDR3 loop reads CATSKRTNSYEQYF. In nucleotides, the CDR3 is TGTGCCACCAGCAAACGGACAAACTCCTACGAGCAGTACTTC.

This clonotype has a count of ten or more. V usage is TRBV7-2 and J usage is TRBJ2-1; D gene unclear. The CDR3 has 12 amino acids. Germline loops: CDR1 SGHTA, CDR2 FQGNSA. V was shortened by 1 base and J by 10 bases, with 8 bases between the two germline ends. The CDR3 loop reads CASSLVSTEQFF. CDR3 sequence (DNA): TGTGCCAGCAGCTTAGTCTCTACCGAGCAGTTCTTC.

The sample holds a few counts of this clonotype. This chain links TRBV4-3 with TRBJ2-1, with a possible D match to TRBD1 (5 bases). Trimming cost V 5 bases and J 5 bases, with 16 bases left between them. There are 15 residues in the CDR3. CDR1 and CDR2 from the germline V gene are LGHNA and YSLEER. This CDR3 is CASSEQLRGNNEQFF. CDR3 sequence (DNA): TGCGCCAGCAGCGAACAGCTAAGGGGAAACAATGAGCAGTTCTTC.

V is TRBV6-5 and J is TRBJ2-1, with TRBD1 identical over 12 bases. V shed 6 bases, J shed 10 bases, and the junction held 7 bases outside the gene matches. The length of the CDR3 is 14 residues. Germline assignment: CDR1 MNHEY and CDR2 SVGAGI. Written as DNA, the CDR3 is TGTGCCAGCAGCCGGGGACAGGGGGCCTTCGAGCAGTTCTTC. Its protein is CASSRGQGAFEQFF.

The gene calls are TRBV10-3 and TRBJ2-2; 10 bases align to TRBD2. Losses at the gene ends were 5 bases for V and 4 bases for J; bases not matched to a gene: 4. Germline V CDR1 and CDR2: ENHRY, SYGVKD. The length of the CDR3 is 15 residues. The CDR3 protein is CAISSSGGITGELFF. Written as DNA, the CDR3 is TGTGCCATCAGTAGTAGCGGGGGGATCACCGGGGAGCTGTTTTTT.

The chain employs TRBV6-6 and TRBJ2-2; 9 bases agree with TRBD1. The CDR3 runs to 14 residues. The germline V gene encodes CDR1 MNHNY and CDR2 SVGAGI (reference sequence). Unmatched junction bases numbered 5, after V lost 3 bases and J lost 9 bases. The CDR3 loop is CASSYDRGARELFF. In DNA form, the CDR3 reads TGTGCCAGCAGTTATGACAGGGGGGCCCGGGAGCTGTTTTTT.

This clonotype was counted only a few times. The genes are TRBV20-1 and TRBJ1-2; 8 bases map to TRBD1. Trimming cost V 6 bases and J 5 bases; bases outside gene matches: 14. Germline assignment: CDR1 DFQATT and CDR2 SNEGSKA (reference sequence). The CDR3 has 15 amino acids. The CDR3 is CSASDAGGAGYGYTF. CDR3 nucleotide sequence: TGCAGTGCCAGTGATGCAGGGGGCGCTGGGTATGGCTACACCTTC.

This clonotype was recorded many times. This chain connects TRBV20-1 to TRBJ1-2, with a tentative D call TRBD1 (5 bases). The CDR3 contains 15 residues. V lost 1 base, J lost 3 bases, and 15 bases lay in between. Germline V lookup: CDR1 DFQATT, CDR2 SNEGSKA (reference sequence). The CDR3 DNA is TGCAGTGCTAGAGGCCAGGGATTCACGGACTATGGCTACACCTTC. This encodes CSARGQGFTDYGYTF.

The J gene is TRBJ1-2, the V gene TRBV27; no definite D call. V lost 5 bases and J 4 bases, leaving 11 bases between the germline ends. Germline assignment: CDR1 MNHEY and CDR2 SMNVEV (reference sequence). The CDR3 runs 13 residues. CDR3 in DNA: TGTGCCAGCAGTCCATACCGGGCCTATGGCTACACCTTC. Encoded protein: CASSPYRAYGYTF.

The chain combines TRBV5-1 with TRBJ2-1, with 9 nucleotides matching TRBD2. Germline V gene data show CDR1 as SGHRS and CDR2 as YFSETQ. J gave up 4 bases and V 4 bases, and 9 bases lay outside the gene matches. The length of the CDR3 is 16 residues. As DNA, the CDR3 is TGCGCCAGCAGCCAAAATAGCGGGGGATTATACAATGAGCAGTTCTTC. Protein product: CASSQNSGGLYNEQFF.

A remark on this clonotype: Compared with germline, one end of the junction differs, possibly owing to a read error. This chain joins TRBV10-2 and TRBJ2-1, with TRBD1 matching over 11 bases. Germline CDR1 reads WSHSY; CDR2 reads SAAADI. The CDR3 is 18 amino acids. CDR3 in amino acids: CTSSEFVPGQGAYNEQFF. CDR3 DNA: TGCACCAGCAGTGAGTTTGTACCGGGACAGGGGGCCTACAATGAGCAGTTCTTC.

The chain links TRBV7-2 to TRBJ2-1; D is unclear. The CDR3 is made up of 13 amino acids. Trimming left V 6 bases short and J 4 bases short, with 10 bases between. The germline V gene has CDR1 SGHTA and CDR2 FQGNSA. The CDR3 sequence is CASSWTQYNEQFF. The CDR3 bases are TGTGCCAGCAGTTGGACGCAGTACAATGAGCAGTTCTTC.

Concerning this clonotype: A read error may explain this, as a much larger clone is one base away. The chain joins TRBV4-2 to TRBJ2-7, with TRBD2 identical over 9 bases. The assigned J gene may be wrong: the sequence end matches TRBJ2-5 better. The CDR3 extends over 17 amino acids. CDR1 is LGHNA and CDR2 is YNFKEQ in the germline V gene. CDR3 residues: CASSRGAGTSHGETQYF. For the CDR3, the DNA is TGTGCCAGCAGCCGAGGAGCCGGGACTAGCCACGGCGAGACCCAGTACTTC.

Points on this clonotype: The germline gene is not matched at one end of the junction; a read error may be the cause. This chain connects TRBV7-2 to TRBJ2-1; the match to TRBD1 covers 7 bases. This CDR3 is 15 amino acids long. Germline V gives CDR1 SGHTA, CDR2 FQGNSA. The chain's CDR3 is CASSFGTVGANERFF. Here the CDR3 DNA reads TGTGCCAGCAGCTTCGGGACAGTGGGGGCAAATGAGCGGTTCTTC.

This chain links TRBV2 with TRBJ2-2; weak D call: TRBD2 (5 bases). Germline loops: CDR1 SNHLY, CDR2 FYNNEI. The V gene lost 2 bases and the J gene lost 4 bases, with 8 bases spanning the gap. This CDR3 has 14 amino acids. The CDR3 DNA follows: TGTGCCAGCAGTGAACGGGGAACCACCGGGGAGCTGTTTTTT. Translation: CASSERGTTGELFF.

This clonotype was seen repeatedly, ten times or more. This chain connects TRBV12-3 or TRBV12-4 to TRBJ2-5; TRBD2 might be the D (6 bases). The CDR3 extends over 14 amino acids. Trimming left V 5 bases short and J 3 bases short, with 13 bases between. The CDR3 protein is CASSGRLGKETQYF. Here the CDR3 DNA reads TGTGCCAGCAGTGGACGACTAGGCAAAGAGACCCAGTACTTC.

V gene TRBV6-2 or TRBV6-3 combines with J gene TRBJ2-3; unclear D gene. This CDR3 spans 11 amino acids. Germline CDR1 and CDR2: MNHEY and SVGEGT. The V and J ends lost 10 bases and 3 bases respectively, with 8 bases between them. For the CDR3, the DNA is TGTGCCACCCTTCGGACAGATACGCAGTATTTT. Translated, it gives CATLRTDTQYF.